This entry lists 29 T cell receptor beta chains sequenced from one sample in a study of blood T cell repertoires in COVID-19. Method: immunoSEQ multiplex PCR; TCRdb's copy keeps in-frame clones and lacks some. The sample has some 280,000 clones, just under 85% seen once; the top ten hold around 3.9%. Sequencing input: peripheral blood. These TCRs come from a woman in her forties or fifties with active or convalescent COVID-19.

The V call is TRBV9, the J call TRBJ2-1; TRBD2 agrees at 13 bases. The germline gives CDR1 SGDLS, CDR2 YYNGEE. The ends lost 4 bases at V and 3 bases at J; junction bases unmatched: 4. The CDR3 spans 16 residues. CDR3 DNA sequence: TGTGCCAGCAGCCGATGGACTAGCGGGAGCTACAATGAGCAGTTCTTC. It encodes CASSRWTSGSYNEQFF.

The V and J genes are TRBV28 and TRBJ2-7; TRBD2 agrees at 8 bases. From germline, CDR1 is MDHEN and CDR2 SYDVKM. Trimming cost V 3 bases and J 5 bases; bases outside gene matches: 12. The CDR3 has 16 amino acids. The CDR3 loop is CASSLRSGSFRNEQYF. The CDR3 DNA follows: TGTGCCAGCAGTTTGAGAAGCGGGAGCTTTCGAAACGAGCAGTACTTC.

V usage is TRBV4-2 and J usage is TRBJ2-5; 11 bases match TRBD2. Germline values: CDR1 LGHNA, CDR2 YNFKEQ. This CDR3 spans 17 amino acids. Trimming removed 1 base from V and 5 bases from J; junction bases left unmatched: 9. The CDR3 coding sequence is TGTGCCAGCAGCCAAGGGTTAGCGGGAGGGCCTCGGGAGACCCAGTACTTC. Encoded protein: CASSQGLAGGPRETQYF.

The chain recombines TRBV18 with TRBJ2-7; unclear D gene. The ends were cut back, 3 bases at V and 4 bases at J, with 10 bases in the middle. CDR1 is KGHSH and CDR2 is LQKENI in the germline V gene. The CDR3 consists of 13 residues. The CDR3 coding sequence is TGTGCCAGCTCACCCCTGGGCGAATACGAGCAGTACTTC. Translated, it gives CASSPLGEYEQYF.

The CDR3 nucleotides are TGTGCCAGCAGCAACCGACAGTTAACCTACAATGAGCAGTTCTTC. It is translated as CASSNRQLTYNEQFF. V is TRBV11-2 and J is TRBJ2-1; TRBD1 might be the D (5 bases). Germline V gene sequence: CDR1 SGHAT, CDR2 FQNNGV. Trimming stripped 5 bases from V and 2 bases from J, with 13 bases between. The length of the CDR3 is 15 residues.

The J gene is TRBJ1-5, the V gene TRBV15; 9 nucleotides match TRBD1. The CDR3 covers 16 residues. Per the germline V gene, CDR1 is LNHNV and CDR2 is YYDKDF (reference sequence). Unmatched junction bases numbered 6, after V lost 1 base and J lost 5 bases. CDR3 residues: CATSRGTQGAHQPQHF. The DNA for the CDR3 is TGTGCCACCAGCAGAGGTACACAGGGGGCCCATCAGCCCCAGCATTTT.

The CDR3 region is CASSVGTSGRGIVYEQYF. The CDR3 DNA reads TGTGCCAGCAGCGTAGGGACTAGCGGGAGGGGCATTGTATACGAGCAGTACTTC. The V gene is TRBV9, the J gene TRBJ2-7, with 15 bases that match TRBD2. Per the germline V gene, CDR1 is SGDLS and CDR2 is YYNGEE. CDR3 length: 18 residues. V lost 0 bases, J lost 4 bases, and 8 bases stayed unmatched.

J is TRBJ1-2 and V is TRBV21-1; the table's D call of TRBD1 was not tested on the DNA. TRBV21-1 is described as a pseudogene. The CDR3 covers 15 residues. CDR3 in amino acids: CASSKVRTGDYGYTF. CDR3 in DNA: TGTGCCAGCAGCAAAGTACGGACAGGGGACTATGGCTACACCTTC.

The table lists this clone with a count of one. The V call is TRBV28, the J call TRBJ1-5; 7 bases line up with TRBD1. V lost 5 bases and J lost 5; bases outside the gene matches: 6. Germline CDR1 and CDR2: MDHEN and SYDVKM. CDR3 size: 14 residues. The CDR3 here is CASSPHRGHQPQHF. The CDR3 nucleotides are TGTGCCAGCAGTCCCCACAGGGGTCATCAGCCCCAGCATTTT.

The genes are TRBV5-4 and TRBJ2-7; TRBD2 is a possible D gene (6 bases). Trimming took 3 bases from V and 7 from J, leaving 8 bases between them. This CDR3 region has 11 residues. Per germline, CDR1 SGHNT and CDR2 YYREEE (reference sequence). The CDR3 sequence: CASSWGREQYF. The CDR3 region has the DNA TGTGCCAGCAGCTGGGGGAGGGAGCAGTACTTC.

J is TRBJ2-1 and V is TRBV6-5, with D possibly TRBD1 on 6 matching bases. The V end was cut by 0 bases, the J end by 9 bases, with 9 bases between. Germline V CDR1 and CDR2: MNHEY, SVGAGI. The CDR3 totals 13 residues. The CDR3 here is CASSYSSRGEQFF. DNA for the CDR3: TGTGCCAGCAGTTACTCGTCCAGGGGTGAGCAGTTCTTC.

This clone was seen only once. The gene calls are TRBV30 and TRBJ1-2, with 8 nucleotides matching TRBD1. CDR3 length: 14 amino acids. Germline V CDR1 and CDR2: GTSNPN, SVGIG (reference sequence). Trimming cost V 5 bases and J 3 bases; bases outside gene matches: 8. The CDR3 DNA is TGTGCCTGGGTAGGACAGGGATATTACTATGGCTACACCTTC. It translates to CAWVGQGYYYGYTF.

This chain uses TRBV10-3 with TRBJ1-1; D gene uncertain. The CDR3 runs to 11 residues. Germline V CDR1 and CDR2: ENHRY, SYGVKD. Trimming stripped 3 bases from V and 5 bases from J, with 4 bases between. Written as DNA, the CDR3 is TGTGCCATCAGTGACAGTACTGAAGCTTTCTTT. This translates into CAISDSTEAFF.

CDR3: CASSSGGTDGYTF. In DNA, the CDR3 is TGCGCCAGCAGCTCGGGGGGCACGGATGGCTACACCTTC. The rearrangement uses TRBV5-1 and TRBJ1-2; D is perhaps TRBD1 (6 bases). CDR1 and CDR2 from the germline V gene are SGHRS and YFSETQ. The CDR3 runs to 13 residues. Trimming removed 3 bases at V and 6 bases at J, with 12 bases between.

The chain joins TRBV2 to TRBJ2-7; 8 nucleotides align to TRBD2. The V gene's germline CDR1 is SNHLY and CDR2 FYNNEI. CDR3 length: 14 residues. V gave up 4 bases and J gave up 3 bases; unmatched junction bases: 5. As DNA, the CDR3 is TGTGCCAGCAGTGGGGGAACTAGCGGCTACGAGCAGTACTTC. This sequence encodes CASSGGTSGYEQYF.

This clone was counted a few times. The rearrangement links TRBV29-1 to TRBJ2-1; 11 positions agree with TRBD2. From germline, CDR1 is SQVTM and CDR2 ANQGSEA. The length of the CDR3 is 17 residues. CDR3 region: CRADPGLAESSYNEQFF. The CDR3 DNA is TGCAGAGCCGATCCGGGACTAGCGGAGAGCTCCTACAATGAGCAGTTCTTC.

The V gene is TRBV9, the J gene TRBJ1-5, with D tentatively TRBD1 (6 bases). Looked up from germline, CDR1 is SGDLS and CDR2 is YYNGEE. The CDR3 has 12 residues. V was clipped by 7 bases and J by 7 bases, with 12 bases between them. The CDR3 DNA reads TGTGCCAGCGGTCAGGGGATCCAGCCCCAGCATTTT. This codes for CASGQGIQPQHF. The full variable domain, completed using reference TRBV9 and TRBJ1-5, is DSGVTQTPKHLITATGQRVTLRCSPRSGDLSVYWYQQSLDQGLQFLIQYYNGEERAKGNILERFSAQQFPDLHSELNLSSLELGDSALYFCASGQGIQPQHFGDGTRLSIL.

The V call is TRBV5-6, the J call TRBJ1-1; 7 nucleotides line up with TRBD1. Per germline, CDR1 SGHDT and CDR2 YYEEEE. The ends lost 0 bases at V and 1 base at J; junction bases unmatched: 15. The CDR3 spans 19 residues. The CDR3 DNA follows: TGTGCCAGCAGCTTGGTGGGGGGCCAGGGGGTTCCCGCGAACACTGAAGCTTTCTTT. This gives the protein CASSLVGGQGVPANTEAFF.

This clone was recorded a few times. The V and J genes are TRBV11-2 and TRBJ2-3; a possible D gene is TRBD2 (6 bases). Trimming cost V 3 bases and J 0 bases, with 16 bases left between them. Germline loops: CDR1 SGHAT, CDR2 FQNNGV. This CDR3 spans 17 amino acids. This CDR3 is CASSFGWDSRSTDTQYF. The DNA of the CDR3 is TGTGCCAGCAGCTTCGGATGGGACTCGCGGAGCACAGATACGCAGTATTTT.

The gene calls are TRBV15 and TRBJ1-6; 9 bases agree with TRBD1. The trim removed 2 bases at V and 5 bases at J, leaving 1 base unmatched. Germline values: CDR1 LNHNV, CDR2 YYDKDF (reference sequence). The CDR3 contains 15 residues. The CDR3 DNA reads TGTGCCACCAGCAGACGGACAGGGGATAATTCACCCCTCCACTTT. It translates to CATSRRTGDNSPLHF.

The CDR3 spells CASSETTGGSYGYTF. CDR3 nucleotide sequence: TGTGCCAGCAGTGAAACAACAGGGGGCAGCTATGGCTACACCTTC. V is TRBV6-1 and J is TRBJ1-2, with 9 bases fitting TRBD1. J gave up 4 bases and V 2 bases, and 5 bases lay outside the gene matches. This CDR3 is 15 amino acids long. The V gene's germline CDR1 is MNHNS and CDR2 SASEGT.

The V and J genes are TRBV7-9 and TRBJ1-1, with 11 bases that match TRBD1. J was trimmed by 5 bases and V by 5 bases; bases with no gene match: 7. This CDR3 is 15 amino acids long. Germline V gene sequence: CDR1 SEHNR, CDR2 FQNEAQ (reference sequence). The CDR3 spells CASSHGQGAWTEAFF. In DNA form, the CDR3 reads TGTGCCAGCAGCCACGGACAGGGGGCGTGGACTGAAGCTTTCTTT.

This clone was seen at least ten times. This sequence joins TRBV7-2 and TRBJ2-1, with TRBD2 matching 12 bases. Germline V gene lookup returns CDR1 SGHTA and CDR2 FQGNSA. CDR3 length: 15 residues. The V and J ends lost 4 bases and 6 bases, in that order; junction bases with no gene match: 4. CDR3 region: CASSSLAGGANEQFF. In nucleotides, the CDR3 is TGTGCCAGCAGCTCACTAGCGGGAGGTGCCAATGAGCAGTTCTTC.

This clone was detected a few times. CDR3 in amino acids: CASMDRGSNQPQHF. The CDR3 bases are TGTGCCAGTATGGACAGGGGCAGCAATCAGCCCCAGCATTTT. This sequence joins TRBV28 and TRBJ1-5; 9 bases are shared with TRBD1. CDR3 length: 14 amino acids. V lost 9 bases, J lost 1 base, and 4 bases stayed unmatched. CDR1 is MDHEN, CDR2 SYDVKM, per germline.

The rearrangement uses TRBV10-1 and TRBJ1-2, with 9 positions matching TRBD1. Germline CDR1 and CDR2: WNHNN and SYGVQD (reference sequence). After removal of 8 bases from V and 6 bases from J, the junction contained 13 bases not matched to a gene. This CDR3 region has 15 residues. CDR3 DNA sequence: TGCGCCAGCTTCGGGACAGGGCTTCTTCCCCATGGCTACACCTTC. It is translated as CASFGTGLLPHGYTF.

The chain recombines TRBV10-2 with TRBJ2-1; 12 bases are shared with TRBD2. V shed 3 bases, J shed 3 bases, and the junction held 6 bases outside the gene matches. CDR3 length: 17 residues. CDR1 is WSHSY and CDR2 is SAAADI in the germline V gene. Here the CDR3 DNA reads TGCGCCAGCAGTGATCGACTAGCGGGGGAGAACTACAATGAGCAGTTCTTC. Protein sequence: CASSDRLAGENYNEQFF.

The genes are TRBV4-1 and TRBJ2-1; 7 bases are a match to TRBD2. V lost 3 bases and J lost 8; bases outside the gene matches: 13. Germline V CDR1 and CDR2: MGHRA, YSYEKL. This CDR3 is 16 amino acids long. The CDR3 loop reads CASSQSAGRATYEQFF. As DNA, the CDR3 is TGCGCCAGCAGCCAGTCGGCGGGGAGGGCCACATATGAGCAGTTCTTC.

The V gene is TRBV7-2, the J gene TRBJ1-1; D is perhaps TRBD1 (5 bases). CDR1 is SGHTA, CDR2 FQGNSA, per germline. The CDR3 is made up of 14 amino acids. V was pared by 3 bases and J by 0 bases, with 8 bases between. The CDR3 here is CASSFWGVNTEAFF. CDR3 nucleotide sequence: TGTGCCAGCAGCTTTTGGGGGGTGAACACTGAAGCTTTCTTT.

This sequence joins TRBV10-3 and TRBJ2-1, with TRBD2 identical over 10 bases. Germline assignment: CDR1 ENHRY and CDR2 SYGVKD. Trimming at V came to 0 bases and at J to 5 bases, leaving 10 bases not matched to a gene. The CDR3 runs 18 residues. Here the CDR3 DNA reads TGTGCCATCAGTGAGTCCAGGACAGCGGGAGGGCTGAACAATGAGCAGTTCTTC. It is translated as CAISESRTAGGLNNEQFF.